These 26 T cell receptor beta chains came from one sample sequenced in a study of blood T cells in healthy people across ages. Primed by a sample-barcoded 5' primer and a J-beta primer mix, a second PCR proceeded for about 6 to 11 cycles. Each CDR3 protein gets one entry after TCRdb re-called the 5' RACE reads with MiXCR. The sample records 780,000 or so distinct CDR3 sequences, roughly three fifths being singletons. Sequencing used blood. The origin of the receptors is a man between 35 and 55 years old in good health.

This rearrangement joins TRBV9 to TRBJ2-1, with D perhaps assigned TRBD1 or TRBD2 (6 bases each). V lost 4 bases and J 7 bases, leaving 21 bases between the germline ends. The CDR3 consists of 16 residues. Looked up from germline, CDR1 is SGDLS and CDR2 is YYNGEE. CDR3 loop: CASSPFHGGAGNEQFF. The CDR3 DNA is TGTGCCAGCAGCCCGTTCCACGGGGGCGCTGGGAATGAGCAGTTCTTC.

J is TRBJ2-7 and V is TRBV20-1, with TRBD1 identical over 11 bases. The CDR3 is 13 amino acids. Trimming cost V 7 bases and J 5 bases; bases outside gene matches: 7. CDR1 is DFQATT, CDR2 SNEGSKA, per germline (reference sequence). CDR3 protein: CSVGQGADHEQYF. DNA of the CDR3: TGCAGTGTAGGACAGGGGGCGGATCACGAGCAGTACTTC.

The chain links TRBV7-2 to TRBJ2-1, with D possibly being TRBD2 (5 bases). Trimming pared 5 bases from V and 6 bases from J, leaving 11 bases between. The CDR3 covers 13 residues. The germline V gene has CDR1 SGHTA and CDR2 FQGNSA. For the CDR3, the DNA is TGTGCCAGCAGCCCTACTAGTTCCAATGAGCAGTTCTTC. Translation: CASSPTSSNEQFF.

V is TRBV6-1 and J is TRBJ1-2, with D unresolved. CDR3 length equals 12 residues. V was cut by 7 bases and J by 4 bases, with 10 bases left in between. Per the germline V gene, CDR1 is MNHNS and CDR2 is SASEGT. DNA of the CDR3: TGTGCCAGCATTGGCCTAGCCTATGGCTACACCTTC. Amino acid sequence: CASIGLAYGYTF.

V gene TRBV3-1 combines with J gene TRBJ2-5, with 9 bases lining up with TRBD2. The V segment lost 1 base and the J segment 5 bases; nucleotides outside the gene matches: 5. The CDR3 contains 15 residues. Germline lookup yields CDR1 LGHDT and CDR2 YNNKEL (reference sequence). The CDR3 DNA reads TGTGCCAGCAGCCAAGGTCCCAGCGGGGGGGAGACCCAGTACTTC. It specifies CASSQGPSGGETQYF.

The J gene is TRBJ2-5, the V gene TRBV7-9; D not resolved. The CDR3 length is 14 residues. Germline assignment: CDR1 SEHNR and CDR2 FQNEAQ (reference sequence). V lost 5 bases and J lost 4, with 14 bases in between. CDR3: CASSPSSAGETQYF. CDR3 DNA: TGTGCCAGCAGCCCAAGCTCGGCCGGAGAGACCCAGTACTTC.

This clonotype has a count of ten or more. The chain is built from TRBV7-2 and TRBJ1-5; D is perhaps TRBD1 (5 bases). Deletions cut 4 bases from V and 2 bases from J, with 6 bases between. The CDR3 has 13 residues. Per germline, CDR1 SGHTA and CDR2 FQGNSA. The CDR3 DNA follows: TGTGCCAGCAGCTCCAGGGGCAATCAGCCCCAGCATTTT. Protein product: CASSSRGNQPQHF.

This sequence joins TRBV7-2 and TRBJ2-3; 13 bases are shared with TRBD2. The CDR3 loop spans 15 amino acids. V lost 8 bases and J lost 8; bases outside the gene matches: 10. In germline, CDR1 is SGHTA, CDR2 FQGNSA. CDR3 bases: TGTGCCAGCGGCTCAGGGACTAGCGGGATCTCTACGCAGTATTTT. Translating gives CASGSGTSGISTQYF.

V is TRBV7-2 and J is TRBJ2-3, with 8 bases matching TRBD1. CDR3 size: 15 residues. Germline loops: CDR1 SGHTA, CDR2 FQGNSA. Trimming removed 6 bases from V and 1 base from J; junction bases left unmatched: 6. The CDR3 DNA is TGTGCCAGCAGACAGGGGGGATTGGGCACAGATACGCAGTATTTT. Its protein is CASRQGGLGTDTQYF. Looking up the rest from reference TRBV7-2 and TRBJ2-3 gives the full variable domain: GAGVSQSPSNKVTEKGKDVELRCDPISGHTALYWYRQSLGQGLEFLIYFQGNSAPDKSGLPSDRFSAERTGGSVSTLTIQRTQQEDSAVYLCASRQGGLGTDTQYFGPGTRLTVL.

The CDR3 DNA sequence: TGTGCCACCAGCAGCGGGCGGGGACCCCAAGAGACCCAGTACTTC. This translates into CATSSGRGPQETQYF. The chain combines TRBV15 with TRBJ2-5, with D possibly matching TRBD2 (6 bases). The germline gives CDR1 LNHNV, CDR2 YYDKDF (reference sequence). With 3 bases removed from V and 1 base from J, the gap between germline ends came to 12 bases. The CDR3 is 15 residues long. Together with reference TRBV15 and TRBJ2-5, the CDR3 gives the full variable domain: DAMVIQNPRYQVTQFGKPVTLSCSQTLNHNVMYWYQQKSSQAPKLLFHYYDKDFNNEADTPDNFQSRRPNTSFCFLDIRSPGLGDTAMYLCATSSGRGPQETQYFGPGTRLLVL.

The chain couples TRBV19 to TRBJ2-1; 10 bases agree with TRBD2. The CDR3 sequence is 15 residues long. Germline loops: CDR1 LNHDA, CDR2 SQIVND (reference sequence). V trimming: 5 bases; J trimming: 12 bases; junction bases outside the gene matches: 13. The chain's CDR3 is CASSSPTSGLLGQFF. CDR3 nucleotides: TGTGCCAGTAGTTCCCCGACTAGCGGGCTTCTTGGGCAGTTCTTC. The complete variable domain, with remaining parts taken from reference TRBV19 and TRBJ2-1, reads DGGITQSPKYLFRKEGQNVTLSCEQNLNHDAMYWYRQDPGQGLRLIYYSQIVNDFQKGDIAEGYSVSREKKESFPLTVTSAQKNPTAFYLCASSSPTSGLLGQFFGPGTRLTVL.

The chain couples TRBV5-5 to TRBJ2-1, with 8 bases lining up with TRBD1. The CDR3 is made up of 16 amino acids. V lost 4 bases and J lost 1; bases outside the gene matches: 7. Germline V gives CDR1 SGHKS, CDR2 YYEKEE (reference sequence). CDR3 nucleotide sequence: TGTGCCAGCAGCATACGGACAGGGAGGTCCTACAATGAGCAGTTCTTC. This encodes CASSIRTGRSYNEQFF.

This clonotype has only a few counts. The chain employs TRBV27 and TRBJ2-1; 7 bases fit TRBD1. The germline gives CDR1 MNHEY, CDR2 SMNVEV (reference sequence). This CDR3 is built from 15 residues. V gave up 3 bases and J gave up 4 bases; unmatched junction bases: 6. Here the CDR3 reads CASSFGDSTYNEQFF. CDR3 coding DNA: TGTGCCAGCAGTTTCGGGGACAGCACTTACAATGAGCAGTTCTTC.

The chain is built from TRBV5-4 and TRBJ2-3; TRBD1 might be the D (6 bases). CDR3 length: 19 amino acids. The germline CDR1 and CDR2 sequences are SGHNT and YYREEE (reference sequence). V lost 3 bases, J lost 3 bases, and 26 bases lay in between. As DNA, the CDR3 is TGTGCCAGCAGCTCCGGGATGTGGCGACGTTTAGGGGGAACAGATACGCAGTATTTT. Protein: CASSSGMWRRLGGTDTQYF.

V usage is TRBV5-5 and J usage is TRBJ2-7; no reliable D call. This CDR3 is 14 amino acids long. CDR1 is SGHKS, CDR2 YYEKEE, per germline (reference sequence). Trimming stripped 4 bases from V and 4 bases from J, with 15 bases between. The CDR3 protein is CASSLLSDGYEQYF. DNA for the CDR3: TGTGCCAGCAGCCTCCTCTCCGACGGATACGAGCAGTACTTC. Complete variable domain (other parts from reference TRBV5-5 and TRBJ2-7): DAGVTQSPTHLIKTRGQQVTLRCSPISGHKSVSWYQQVLGQGPQFIFQYYEKEERGRGNFPDRFSARQFPNYSSELNVNALLLGDSALYLCASSLLSDGYEQYFGPGTRLTVT.

This clonotype was picked up a small number of times. CDR3 DNA: TGTGCCAGCAGTCACGACCCAGGGGGGGATGAGACCCAGTACTTC. This codes for CASSHDPGGDETQYF. The genes are TRBV7-3 and TRBJ2-5, with D possibly being TRBD1 or TRBD2 (7 bases each). This CDR3 comprises 15 residues. CDR1 is SGHTA, CDR2 FQGTGA, per germline. Deletions cut 6 bases from V and 5 bases from J, with 19 bases between. The variable domain in full, completed from reference TRBV7-3 and TRBJ2-5, reads GAGVSQTPSNKVTEKGKYVELRCDPISGHTALYWYRQSLGQGPEFLIYFQGTGAADDSGLPNDRFFAVRPEGSVSTLKIQRTERGDSAVYLCASSHDPGGDETQYFGPGTRLLVL.

V is TRBV24-1 and J is TRBJ2-7, with 7 positions matching TRBD1. V dropped 4 bases and J dropped 0; count of bases not matched to a gene: 2. This CDR3 has 14 amino acids. Germline values: CDR1 KGHDR, CDR2 SFDVKD. CDR3 in DNA: TGTGCCACCAGTGAGGCAGGGGGCTCCTACGAGCAGTACTTC. Translating it yields CATSEAGGSYEQYF.

This clonotype came up once. In nucleotides, the CDR3 is TGTGCCAGCAGCTTAGCCTGGGGGGGGAGCACAGATACGCAGTATTTT. Residues: CASSLAWGGSTDTQYF. This chain links TRBV7-8 with TRBJ2-3, with TRBD2 identical over 7 bases. The CDR3 contains 16 residues. Germline trimming cut 0 bases from V and 0 bases from J; bases unmatched to any gene: 3. The germline V gene encodes CDR1 SGHVS and CDR2 FQNEAQ.

J is TRBJ2-1 and V is TRBV4-1; no definite D call. Germline CDR1 and CDR2: MGHRA and YSYEKL. The CDR3 has 17 amino acids. V shed 6 bases and J shed 1 base, with 19 bases lying between them. In DNA, the CDR3 is TGCGCCAGCAGGCCTCGATCACCGGCGGTTTCCTACAATGAGCAGTTCTTC. Its translation is CASRPRSPAVSYNEQFF.

The chain recombines TRBV5-1 with TRBJ2-7, with a weak D call TRBD1 (6 bases). The CDR3 totals 13 residues. V was shortened by 4 bases and J by 3 bases, with 11 bases between the two germline ends. Germline CDR1 SGHRS, CDR2 YFSETQ. The CDR3 DNA follows: TGCGCCAGCAGCCAGGACAGCCTCTACGAGCAGTACTTC. This gives the protein CASSQDSLYEQYF.

This clonotype was observed a single time. The chain uses TRBV4-1 and TRBJ2-3; 9 bases align to TRBD2. Per the germline V gene, CDR1 is MGHRA and CDR2 is YSYEKL. The CDR3 loop spans 15 amino acids. V gave up 3 bases and J gave up 5 bases; unmatched junction bases: 6. CDR3 amino acids: CASSQIAGVGDTQYF. The CDR3 region has the DNA TGCGCCAGCAGCCAGATAGCGGGAGTTGGAGATACGCAGTATTTT.

In its sample, this clonotype was seen a few times. J is TRBJ2-5 and V is TRBV20-1, with D unresolved. V was shortened by 3 bases and J by 7 bases, with 15 bases between the two germline ends. Germline loops: CDR1 DFQATT, CDR2 SNEGSKA (reference sequence). The length of the CDR3 is 13 residues. In DNA, the CDR3 is TGCAGTGCTAGCCCCGGCATGACTGGGACCCAGTACTTC. Translating gives CSASPGMTGTQYF.

The chain links TRBV7-3 to TRBJ2-3; 9 nucleotides match TRBD2. This CDR3 contains 15 residues. Trimming cost V 0 bases and J 4 bases; bases outside gene matches: 2. Germline CDR1 SGHTA, CDR2 FQGTGA. This CDR3 reads CASSLTRGGPDTQYF. The CDR3 DNA sequence: TGTGCCAGCAGCTTAACGCGGGGGGGCCCAGATACGCAGTATTTT.

This chain joins TRBV12-3 or TRBV12-4 and TRBJ1-1; D call uncertain. The V end lost 0 bases, the J end lost 4 bases, and 9 bases lay between the germline ends. This CDR3 comprises 14 residues. In DNA, the CDR3 is TGTGCCAGCAGTTTAGCGATTCCGGGCACTGAAGCTTTCTTT. It translates to CASSLAIPGTEAFF.

The chain recombines TRBV24-1 with TRBJ2-3; 8 nucleotides align to TRBD2. V lost 9 bases, J lost 2 bases, and 3 bases stayed unmatched. The germline V gene has CDR1 KGHDR and CDR2 SFDVKD. CDR3 length equals 13 residues. CDR3 sequence reads: CATAAGVTDTQYF. The CDR3 bases are TGTGCCACCGCAGCGGGAGTCACAGATACGCAGTATTTT.

For the CDR3, the DNA is TGTGCCAGCAGTACCGAGGCCCGAGTCGTACGTAATACGCAGTATTTT. Its protein product is CASSTEARVVRNTQYF. The genes are TRBV25-1 and TRBJ2-3; D is unclear. V was shortened by 5 bases and J by 7 bases, with 22 bases between the two germline ends. Germline assignment: CDR1 MGHDK and CDR2 SYGVNS. The CDR3 contains 16 residues.